This TCR beta chain derives from a study of cytomegalovirus exposure and HLA in healthy donors (dated by TCRdb to about 2017). Study-wide context: A later analysis indicated that the 130 or so validation repertoires were generated on the platform also employed for the roughly 650 repertoires of the first cohort. The study combined high-throughput TCR immunosequencing, statistical association of individual TCRs with disease status, and machine learning to predict cytomegalovirus infection status. Besides the first cohort of under 700 subjects, a separate validation cohort made up of over 95 different subjects was used. The study aimed to test whether signatures of past pathogen exposure could be identified by cataloging public T cell receptors. Paper-wide results and their limitations: The classifier was reported to diagnose cytomegalovirus status with high specificity and sensitivity in both the original and validation cohorts. Three of the identified cytomegalovirus-associated TCR beta chains were confirmed in vitro to be specific for cytomegalovirus antigens. The authors suggested that the approach could potentially be extended to other disease states and immunological phenotypes. Of the cluster scores, 85% to 95% were above 0 in a later analysis, which found that TCRs clustered in the first cohort also tended to co-occur in the roughly 130 validation repertoires. In the study, around 150 TCR beta chains were listed as associated with cytomegalovirus. Across donors, most TCR sequences were observed very rarely, whereas some public TCRs were present in many individuals. The validation cohort had no HLA typing available for a later analysis, so co-occurrence within that cohort was assessed over all 130 or so repertoires.

The library was made by the immunoSEQ multiplex PCR assay. The authors' analysis ran thus. A statistical classification framework was built to diagnose cytomegalovirus status from the catalog of TCR beta chain sequences. TCRdb mirrors the immuneACCESS table, restricted to in-frame sequences. Some clones are absent from its copies; in checked studies, under half trace to an unresolved V gene, and the reason for the others is unknown. V, J and clone size were drawn from that table, and D and trimming were deduced from the DNA. The sample table records 120,000 to 150,000 clones; roughly 87% of these occur just once. The ten largest clones add up to about 4.9% of the sample. Separate from the approximately 730-subject first cohort, the validation cohort of around 130 subjects was the group to which the donors belonged. Trimming at the junction amounts to 3 bases on V and 4 bases on J, and the germline ends lie 8 bases apart. The germline V gene encodes CDR1 SGHVS and CDR2 FQNEAQ. The CDR3 numbers 13 residues from cysteine through phenylalanine. Just the 39-base CDR3 DNA is kept, in frame starting at base 1.

Comments on this clone: No cognate antigen has been identified for it. Base qualities are missing; no much larger clone stands one base away.

The sequenced material came from PBMCs. The clonotype originates from a man between 18 and 29 years old in good health and CMV-seropositive. The chain is made from TRBV7-8 and TRBJ2-3; no confident D gene assignment can be made. The CDR3 is CASSLQASDTQYF. The bases read TGTGCCAGCAGCTTGCAGGCGTCAGATACGCAGTATTTT.